Each of the 3 T cell receptor beta chains below was sequenced from the same sample in a study of beta chain features in type 1 diabetes. General study findings and limits: TCRB CDR3 length was moderately but significantly reduced in all four CD4+ subsets of Type 1 diabetes patients.

What was sequenced were expressed TCRB transcripts, since all of the isolated RNA had been reverse transcribed. The repertoire was sequenced with immunoSEQ multiplex PCR; TCRdb's copy has only in-frame clones and lacks some. In the table there are some 370,000 clones, around a tenth of which are singletons. Their antigen targets remain unknown. Input material: central memory CD4+ T cells from blood. These receptors were collected from a man aged 25-45 years with type 1 diabetes.

This clone was recorded many times. This rearrangement joins TRBV10-3 to TRBJ2-7; 10 nucleotides line up with TRBD1. The CDR3 spans 14 residues. The junction had 7 bases not matched to a gene; V was cut back by 10 bases and J by 1 base. Germline V CDR1 and CDR2: ENHRY, SYGVKD. The CDR3 spells CATYPGQGSYEQYF. Written as DNA, the CDR3 is TGTGCCACTTATCCGGGACAGGGGTCCTACGAGCAGTACTTC.

The table lists this clone with a few counts. The rearrangement links TRBV6-5 to TRBJ2-3, with D maybe TRBD1 (6 bases). CDR1 is MNHEY, CDR2 SVGAGI, per germline. V was shortened by 7 bases and J by 3 bases, with 17 bases between the two germline ends. The CDR3 loop spans 15 amino acids. The CDR3 region has the DNA TGTGCCAGCACCAAAGGGACAAGAATTACAGATACGCAGTATTTT. Its protein product is CASTKGTRITDTQYF.

The V gene is TRBV25-1, the J gene TRBJ2-7; the D is unclear. There are 11 residues in the CDR3. V dropped 7 bases and J dropped 3 bases, with 7 bases sitting between them. CDR1 and CDR2 from the germline V gene are MGHDK and SYGVNS. The CDR3 is CASTGYYEQYF. Here the CDR3 DNA reads TGTGCCAGCACTGGATACTACGAGCAGTACTTC.